The 19 T cell receptor beta chains listed next were all sequenced from one sample in a study of cytomegalovirus exposure and HLA in healthy donors. It was with 60 Vbeta and 13 Jbeta primers that the PCR ran. Clones were read by immunoSEQ multiplex PCR, and TCRdb kept only the in-frame ones, dropping some. The sample gives 150,000 to 200,000 clones, 75% of which show up once; approximately 3.1% is in the top ten. Sequencing was carried out using PBMCs. The receptors originated from a woman in her 50s in good health and CMV-seropositive.

This chain links TRBV5-1 with TRBJ2-7; a weak D match, TRBD2 (5 bases). This CDR3 spans 16 amino acids. Germline-derived CDR1 and CDR2 are SGHRS and YFSETQ. The ends were cut back, 3 bases at V and 2 bases at J, with 18 bases in the middle. The CDR3 coding sequence is TGCGCCAGCAGCTCCGGAGGCCTAGTAAATCCCTACGAGCAGTACTTC. Translated: CASSSGGLVNPYEQYF.

The chain carries TRBV27 and TRBJ2-1, with a weak D call TRBD2 (5 bases). Per the germline V gene, CDR1 is MNHEY and CDR2 is SMNVEV (reference sequence). Deletions cut 3 bases from V and 8 bases from J, with 11 bases between. This CDR3 comprises 13 residues. The CDR3 spells CASSFQGRDEQFF. DNA of the CDR3: TGTGCCAGCAGTTTCCAAGGGCGGGATGAGCAGTTCTTC.

The V and J genes are TRBV5-6 and TRBJ1-2; TRBD1 aligns across 7 bases. In germline, CDR1 is SGHDT, CDR2 YYEEEE. The CDR3 has 18 residues. The V segment lost 0 bases and the J segment 8 bases; nucleotides outside the gene matches: 19. The CDR3 is CASSLELAATGIFSGYTF. DNA for the CDR3: TGTGCCAGCAGCTTGGAACTGGCGGCGACAGGGATATTCTCCGGCTACACCTTC. Filled out from reference TRBV5-6 and TRBJ1-2, the complete variable domain reads DAGVTQSPTHLIKTRGQQVTLRCSPKSGHDTVSWYQQALGQGPQFIFQYYEEEERQRGNFPDRFSGHQFPNYSSELNVNALLLGDSALYLCASSLELAATGIFSGYTFGSGTRLTVV.

V and J are TRBV6-1 and TRBJ2-5, with D tentatively TRBD1 (6 bases). The last part of the DNA fits TRBJ2-7 better; the J call may be wrong. This CDR3 comprises 14 residues. Germline assignment: CDR1 MNHNS and CDR2 SASEGT. CDR3 protein: CASKKGQSSYEQYF. In DNA, the CDR3 is TGTGCCAGCAAGAAAGGACAGAGCTCCTACGAGCAGTACTTC.

The genes are TRBV20-1 and TRBJ2-3; 7 bases line up with TRBD1. Germline trimming cut 6 bases from V and 10 bases from J; bases unmatched to any gene: 7. The CDR3 totals 11 residues. Germline lookup yields CDR1 DFQATT and CDR2 SNEGSKA (reference sequence). CDR3 sequence (DNA): TGCAGTGCCCTACAGGGGCCTTCGCAGTATTTT. It codes for CSALQGPSQYF.

The J gene is TRBJ1-5, the V gene TRBV5-1, with a possible D match to TRBD1 (6 bases). CDR1 SGHRS and CDR2 YFSETQ come from the germline V gene. V was trimmed by 5 bases and J by 7 bases, leaving 13 bases between them. This CDR3 has 13 residues. CDR3 bases: TGCGCCAGCAGTTTAGAGGGACACCAGCCCCAGCATTTT. It is translated as CASSLEGHQPQHF.

The gene calls are TRBV9 and TRBJ2-3; 12 bases line up with TRBD2. V trimming: 0 bases; J trimming: 8 bases; junction bases outside the gene matches: 4. This CDR3 contains 15 residues. CDR1 and CDR2 (germline): SGDLS, YYNGEE. CDR3 sequence (DNA): TGTGCCAGCAGCGTAGGCGCTAGCGGGGGGGCTACGCAGTATTTT. It encodes CASSVGASGGATQYF.

V gene TRBV4-1 combines with J gene TRBJ1-2, with TRBD1 identical over 7 bases. This CDR3 is 15 amino acids long. Germline values: CDR1 MGHRA, CDR2 YSYEKL. The V and J ends lost 1 base and 6 bases, in that order; junction bases with no gene match: 8. The CDR3 here is CASSQALGQENGYTF. The CDR3, as DNA: TGCGCCAGCAGCCAAGCCCTTGGACAGGAAAATGGCTACACCTTC.

The genes are TRBV10-3 and TRBJ1-1; 9 nucleotides line up with TRBD1. Germline values: CDR1 ENHRY, CDR2 SYGVKD. There are 12 residues in the CDR3. Trimming at V came to 10 bases and at J to 6 bases, leaving 6 bases not matched to a gene. The CDR3 reads CASGQGRSEAFF. The CDR3 bases are TGTGCCAGTGGACAGGGGCGCTCTGAAGCTTTCTTT.

In nucleotides, the CDR3 is TGTGCCAGCAGCCCCCTAGGCGGGGGGCTAAACAATGAGCAGTTCTTC. Amino acid sequence: CASSPLGGGLNNEQFF. The chain joins TRBV7-9 to TRBJ2-1; 8 positions agree with TRBD2. Germline loops: CDR1 SEHNR, CDR2 FQNEAQ (reference sequence). CDR3 length: 16 residues. V dropped 5 bases and J dropped 5; count of bases not matched to a gene: 11.

In this sample, this clone turned up a few times. The chain carries TRBV7-9 and TRBJ2-1, with a weak D call TRBD1 (6 bases). From germline, CDR1 is SEHNR and CDR2 FQNEAQ (reference sequence). Trimming took 1 base from V and 12 from J, leaving 16 bases between them. The CDR3 consists of 14 residues. The DNA of the CDR3 is TGTGCCAGCAGCTTAGGGACAGCGGAAATAACGCAGTTCTTC. This translates into CASSLGTAEITQFF.

The chain employs TRBV15 and TRBJ2-7; D is perhaps TRBD1 (6 bases). The germline V and J ends were trimmed by 0 bases and 5 bases, with 11 bases remaining between them. This CDR3 is 14 amino acids long. Germline lookup yields CDR1 LNHNV and CDR2 YYDKDF (reference sequence). The CDR3: CATSREGASDEQYF. CDR3 nucleotide sequence: TGTGCCACCAGCAGAGAGGGGGCGTCGGACGAGCAGTACTTC. Full variable domain (rest looked up from reference TRBV15 and TRBJ2-7): DAMVIQNPRYQVTQFGKPVTLSCSQTLNHNVMYWYQQKSSQAPKLLFHYYDKDFNNEADTPDNFQSRRPNTSFCFLDIRSPGLGDTAMYLCATSREGASDEQYFGPGTRLTVT.

The rearrangement links TRBV7-9 to TRBJ2-2; 8 positions agree with TRBD1. The CDR3 covers 16 residues. Looked up from germline, CDR1 is SEHNR and CDR2 is FQNEAQ (reference sequence). The trim removed 5 bases at V and 3 bases at J, leaving 8 bases unmatched. CDR3 protein: CASSPRTGRDTGELFF. The CDR3 DNA is TGTGCCAGCAGCCCTAGGACAGGGCGGGACACCGGGGAGCTGTTTTTT. Full variable domain (outside the CDR3, taken from reference TRBV7-9 and TRBJ2-2): DTGVSQNPRHKITKRGQNVTFRCDPISEHNRLYWYRQTLGQGPEFLTYFQNEAQLEKSRLLSDRFSAERPKGSFSTLEIQRTEQGDSAMYLCASSPRTGRDTGELFFGEGSRLTVL.

This clone was observed a handful of times. The V and J genes are TRBV5-1 and TRBJ1-2; TRBD1 aligns across 10 bases. The CDR3 has 15 amino acids. CDR1 SGHRS and CDR2 YFSETQ come from the germline V gene. Trimming at V came to 5 bases and at J to 8 bases, leaving 12 bases not matched to a gene. CDR3 protein: CASRFDRGLSRGYTF. For the CDR3, the DNA is TGCGCCAGCAGATTCGACAGGGGGCTTTCTCGAGGCTACACCTTC.

This clone was detected only once. The chain carries TRBV6-5 and TRBJ1-2; 7 bases align to TRBD1. This CDR3 spans 13 amino acids. V gave up 7 bases and J gave up 6 bases; unmatched junction bases: 8. Germline V CDR1 and CDR2: MNHEY, SVGAGI. CDR3 amino acids: CASTRQGSHGYTF. The CDR3 region has the DNA TGTGCCAGCACTAGACAGGGATCCCATGGCTACACCTTC.

The rearrangement links TRBV7-8 to TRBJ2-1; 9 positions agree with TRBD2. From germline, CDR1 is SGHVS and CDR2 FQNEAQ. V lost 6 bases to trimming and J lost 4 bases; unmatched junction nucleotides: 10. The CDR3 loop spans 16 amino acids. The CDR3 DNA follows: TGTGCCAGCAGGACAACGCGGGGGGGGACTTACAATGAGCAGTTCTTC. It translates to CASRTTRGGTYNEQFF. Full variable domain (remainder filled in from reference TRBV7-8 and TRBJ2-1): GAGVSQSPRYKVAKRGQDVALRCDPISGHVSLFWYQQALGQGPEFLTYFQNEAQLDKSGLPSDRFFAERPEGSVSTLKIQRTQQEDSAVYLCASRTTRGGTYNEQFFGPGTRLTVL.

V is TRBV5-8 and J is TRBJ1-5; 7 bases agree with TRBD1. V lost 4 bases and J lost 1; bases outside the gene matches: 11. The CDR3 has 17 amino acids. Germline CDR1 reads SGHTS; CDR2 reads YDEGEE. The CDR3 DNA sequence: TGTGCCAGCAGCGACGGGACAGTCGGTGGGAGCAATCAGCCCCAGCATTTT. Its protein is CASSDGTVGGSNQPQHF.

CDR3 region: CSVSTPEGQGITNSYEQYF. The CDR3 nucleotides are TGCAGCGTCTCCACCCCGGAGGGACAGGGGATTACAAACTCCTACGAGCAGTACTTC. V gene TRBV29-1 combines with J gene TRBJ2-7; TRBD1 agrees at 10 bases. With 6 bases clipped from V and 0 bases from J, the junction kept 20 bases outside the gene matches. Germline V CDR1 and CDR2: SQVTM, ANQGSEA. The length of the CDR3 is 19 residues.

This chain joins TRBV7-9 and TRBJ2-3; 7 nucleotides align to TRBD2. This CDR3 has 15 residues. The germline gives CDR1 SEHNR, CDR2 FQNEAQ (reference sequence). Trimming removed 1 base from V and 1 base from J; junction bases left unmatched: 2. The CDR3 nucleotides read TGTGCCAGCAGCTTAGGGGGGGGTGGCACAGATACGCAGTATTTT. Its protein is CASSLGGGGTDTQYF.